This T cell receptor (beta chain) was recovered during a study of cytomegalovirus exposure and HLA in healthy donors. Whole-study findings and limits: Sequencing had likely introduced a cluster of highly shared sequence variants as an artifact. Earlier results showed most TCR beta V segments being productive about 90% or about 30% of the time.

Primers included in the PCR were 60 Vbeta and 13 Jbeta primers. Authors' methods: A follow-up analysis tallied 73 million or so unique TCR beta chains, some 11 million shared. Profiling relied on immunoSEQ multiplex PCR, and the TCRdb table lists in-frame clones only, not all of them. D and trimming were read from the DNA, whereas the V and J calls and clone size are those reported in that table. The sample includes roughly 180,000 clones, 60% to 80% of them seen just once. Between the trimmed V and J ends, which lost 0 bases and 4 bases, there was a span of 4 bases. The germline V gene has CDR1 SGHDT and CDR2 YYEEEE. The length of the CDR3 is 12 residues. As to this clone: Antigen unknown. In the same sample, other DNA sequences code for this CDR3.

The receptor's source is a woman aged 45-60 years in good health and CMV-seropositive. The material sequenced was PBMCs. The chain uses TRBV5-6 and TRBJ2-5; D is unclear. The CDR3 loop is CASSLASETQYF. CDR3 DNA: TGTGCCAGCAGCTTGGCCTCAGAGACCCAGTACTTC.